This section outlines one T cell receptor beta chain sequence together with its context. A junction end diverges from the germline sequence, so it may reflect a read error. This entry comes from a study of blood T cell repertoires in COVID-19. Per the authors' pipeline: Counts of nucleated cells, estimated from reference gene primer amplification, were obtained. TCRdb's table, derived via immunoSEQ multiplex PCR, lists solely in-frame clones and lacks some. That table furnishes V, J and clone size, whereas the DNA furnished D and trimming. The table includes more than 300,000 clones, 70% to 90% detected once. CDR1 and CDR2 (germline): SGHAT, FQDESV (reference sequence). This CDR3 has 15 amino acids.

Sequenced input: peripheral blood. The receptor was isolated from a woman aged 30 to 39 with COVID-19, enrolled during active disease. The chain employs TRBV11-1 and TRBJ2-1; 10 bases line up with TRBD2. This CDR3 reads CASSIAGGSYNEQFF. The CDR3 coding sequence is TGTGCCAGCAGCATAGCGGGAGGCTCGTACAATGAGCAGTTCTTC.